A single TCR beta chain is shown here with its context. Its target is unknown. This sample was included in a study of T cell responses to AZD1222 COVID-19 vaccine. The study's findings and limits: The repertoires were collected only after the peak T cell response. The CD4 TCRs associated with vaccination extended across spike and predominated at 160-218 and 743-854. Donors skewed white British and female; clonal diversity was possibly underestimated.

CDR1 and CDR2 (germline): MNHNY, SVGAGI (reference sequence). This CDR3 region has 16 residues. Unmatched junction bases numbered 8, after V lost 2 bases and J lost 5 bases. Sequencing was performed with immunoSEQ multiplex PCR; in TCRdb, only in-frame clones are kept and a portion is missing. The table lists 120,000 or so clones, around 88% of them singletons, with 11% in the top ten. The material sequenced was peripheral blood, taken on day 0 of MenACWY control vaccination. This chain joins TRBV6-6 and TRBJ1-1, with TRBD1 matching 10 bases. The source of this sequence is an adult in good health. This CDR3 is CASSYLSGTGVTEAFF. Written as DNA, the CDR3 is TGTGCCAGCAGTTACCTCTCCGGGACAGGGGTTACTGAAGCTTTCTTT.